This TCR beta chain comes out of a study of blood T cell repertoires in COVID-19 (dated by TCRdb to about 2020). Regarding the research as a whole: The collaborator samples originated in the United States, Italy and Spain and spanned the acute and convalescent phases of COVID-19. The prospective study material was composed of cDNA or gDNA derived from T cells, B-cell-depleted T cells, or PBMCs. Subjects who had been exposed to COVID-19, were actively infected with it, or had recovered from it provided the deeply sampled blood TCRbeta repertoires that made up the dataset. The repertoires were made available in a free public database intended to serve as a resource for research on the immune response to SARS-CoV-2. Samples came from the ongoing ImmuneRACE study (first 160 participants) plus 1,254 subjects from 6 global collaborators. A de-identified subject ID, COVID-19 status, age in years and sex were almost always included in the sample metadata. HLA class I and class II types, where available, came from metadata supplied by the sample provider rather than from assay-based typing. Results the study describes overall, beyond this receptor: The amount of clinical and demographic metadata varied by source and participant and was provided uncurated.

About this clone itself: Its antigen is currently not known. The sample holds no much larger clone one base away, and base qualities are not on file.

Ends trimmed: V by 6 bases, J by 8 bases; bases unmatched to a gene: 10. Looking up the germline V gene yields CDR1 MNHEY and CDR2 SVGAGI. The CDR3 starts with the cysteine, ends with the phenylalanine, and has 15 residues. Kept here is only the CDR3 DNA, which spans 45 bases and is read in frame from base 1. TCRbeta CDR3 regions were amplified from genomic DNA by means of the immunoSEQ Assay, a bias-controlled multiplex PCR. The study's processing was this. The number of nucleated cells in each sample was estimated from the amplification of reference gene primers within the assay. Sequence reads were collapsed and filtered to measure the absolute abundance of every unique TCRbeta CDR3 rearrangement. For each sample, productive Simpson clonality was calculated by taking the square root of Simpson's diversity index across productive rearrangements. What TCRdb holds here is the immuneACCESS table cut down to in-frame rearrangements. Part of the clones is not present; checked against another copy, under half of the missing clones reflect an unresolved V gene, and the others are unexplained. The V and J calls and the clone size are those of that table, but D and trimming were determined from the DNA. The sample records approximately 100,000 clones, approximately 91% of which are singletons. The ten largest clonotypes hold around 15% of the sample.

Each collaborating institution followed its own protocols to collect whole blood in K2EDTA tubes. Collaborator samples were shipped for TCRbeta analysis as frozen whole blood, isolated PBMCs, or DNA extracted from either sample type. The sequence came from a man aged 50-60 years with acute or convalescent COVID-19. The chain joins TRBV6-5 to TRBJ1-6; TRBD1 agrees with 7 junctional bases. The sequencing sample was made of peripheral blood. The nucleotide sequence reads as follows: TGTGCCAGCAGGGGAAACAGGGGTTATGATTCACCCCTCCACTTT. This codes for CASRGNRGYDSPLHF.